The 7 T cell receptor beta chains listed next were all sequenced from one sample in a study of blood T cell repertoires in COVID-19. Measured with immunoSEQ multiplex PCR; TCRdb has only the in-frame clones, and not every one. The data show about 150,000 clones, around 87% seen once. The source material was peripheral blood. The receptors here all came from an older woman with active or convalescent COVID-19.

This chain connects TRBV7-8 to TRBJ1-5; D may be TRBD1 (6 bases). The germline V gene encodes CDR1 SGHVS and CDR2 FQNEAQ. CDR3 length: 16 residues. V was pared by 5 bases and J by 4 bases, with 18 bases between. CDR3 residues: CASSNTLRGLNQPQHF. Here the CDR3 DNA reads TGTGCCAGCAGCAACACTTTGCGGGGGCTGAATCAGCCCCAGCATTTT.

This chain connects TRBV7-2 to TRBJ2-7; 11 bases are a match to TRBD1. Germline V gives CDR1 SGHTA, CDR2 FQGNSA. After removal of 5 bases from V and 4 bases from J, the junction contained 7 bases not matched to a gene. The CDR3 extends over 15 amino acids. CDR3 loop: CASSPSGQGAYEQYF. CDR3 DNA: TGTGCCAGCAGCCCCTCCGGACAGGGGGCATACGAGCAGTACTTC.

The CDR3 sequence: CASRPGQGYEQFF. In nucleotides, the CDR3 is TGCGCCAGCAGACCGGGACAGGGCTATGAGCAGTTCTTC. The chain combines TRBV10-2 with TRBJ2-1, with TRBD1 matching over 9 bases. CDR1 and CDR2 from the germline V gene are WSHSY and SAAADI. This CDR3 region has 13 residues. Trimming at V came to 6 bases and at J to 8 bases, leaving 5 bases not matched to a gene.

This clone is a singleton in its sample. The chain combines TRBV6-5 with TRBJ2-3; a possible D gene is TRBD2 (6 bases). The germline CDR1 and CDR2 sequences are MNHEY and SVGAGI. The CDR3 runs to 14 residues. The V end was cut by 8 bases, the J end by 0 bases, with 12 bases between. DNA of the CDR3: TGTGCCAGCCGGTGGGGGGAGAGCACAGATACGCAGTATTTT. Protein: CASRWGESTDTQYF.

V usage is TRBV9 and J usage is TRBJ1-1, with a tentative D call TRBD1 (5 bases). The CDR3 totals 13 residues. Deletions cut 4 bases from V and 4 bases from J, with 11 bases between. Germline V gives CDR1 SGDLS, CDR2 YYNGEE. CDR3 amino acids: CASSPGVSTEAFF. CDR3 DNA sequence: TGTGCCAGCAGCCCGGGGGTATCCACTGAAGCTTTCTTT.

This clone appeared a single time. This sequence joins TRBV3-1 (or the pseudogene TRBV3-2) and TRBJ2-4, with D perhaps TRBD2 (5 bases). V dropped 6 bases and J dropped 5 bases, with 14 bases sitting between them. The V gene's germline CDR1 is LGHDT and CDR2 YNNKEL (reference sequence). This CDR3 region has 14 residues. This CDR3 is CASRHTRFENIQYF. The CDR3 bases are TGTGCCAGCAGACATACTAGATTCGAAAACATTCAGTACTTC.

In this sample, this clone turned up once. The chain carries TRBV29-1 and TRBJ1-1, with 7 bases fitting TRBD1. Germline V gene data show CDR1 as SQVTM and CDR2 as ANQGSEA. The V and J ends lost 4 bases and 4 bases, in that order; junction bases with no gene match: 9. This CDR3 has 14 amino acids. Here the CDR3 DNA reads TGCAGCGTTGTATACAGGGGTATGGGCACTGAAGCTTTCTTT. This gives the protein CSVVYRGMGTEAFF.